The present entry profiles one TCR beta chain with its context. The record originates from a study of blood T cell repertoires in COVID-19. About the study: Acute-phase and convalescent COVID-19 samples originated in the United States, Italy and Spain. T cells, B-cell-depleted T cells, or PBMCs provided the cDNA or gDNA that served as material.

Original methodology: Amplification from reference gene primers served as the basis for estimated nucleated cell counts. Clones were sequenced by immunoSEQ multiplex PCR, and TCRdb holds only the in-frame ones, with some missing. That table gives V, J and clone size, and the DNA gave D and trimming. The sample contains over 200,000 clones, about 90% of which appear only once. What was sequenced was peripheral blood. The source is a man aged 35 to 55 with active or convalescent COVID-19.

In DNA form, the CDR3 reads TGTGCCGCAGGGGACATGCCCTACGAGCAGTACTTC. This translates into CAAGDMPYEQYF. J is TRBJ2-7 and V is TRBV10-3, with a tentative D call TRBD1 (6 bases). This CDR3 region has 12 residues. Trimming took 11 bases from V and 2 from J, leaving 13 bases between them. Germline CDR1 reads ENHRY; CDR2 reads SYGVKD.